The rows below give T cell receptor beta chains drawn from one sample of a study of cytomegalovirus exposure and HLA in healthy donors. TCRdb's copy holds only in-frame clones and misses some; the assay was immunoSEQ multiplex PCR. The repertoire holds over 200,000 clones, with 90% as singletons. What was sequenced was PBMCs. The receptors were sampled from a woman in her twenties or thirties in good health and CMV-seronegative. The CDR3 runs from the conserved cysteine through the conserved F or W. The D gene is left open where the match is weak.

v_gene,len,j_gene,d_gene,CDR3nt,CDR3aa
TRBV5-1,14,TRBJ2-7,-,TGCGCCAGCAGCCCGAAAGGGGGCTCCTACGAGCAGTACTTC,CASSPKGGSYEQYF
TRBV11-3,12,TRBJ1-1,-,TGTGCCAGAGAGAAATTGAACACTGAAGCTTTCTTT,CAREKLNTEAFF
TRBV9,15,TRBJ2-2,TRBD1,TGTGCCAGCAGCGGAACTACAGGGGGCAGGGGGGAGCTGTTTTTT,CASSGTTGGRGELFF
TRBV25-1,13,TRBJ2-3,-,TGTGCCAGCTACGGTGGGGGGACAGATACGCAGTATTTT,CASYGGGTDTQYF
TRBV7-6,13,TRBJ2-3,-,TGTGCCAGCAGCTTAGTTCCCCTTAATACGCAGTATTTT,CASSLVPLNTQYF
TRBV30,16,TRBJ2-1,TRBD2,TGTGCCTGGAGTCCGGCCACTAGCGGGAGGTTTAATGAGCAGTTCTTC,CAWSPATSGRFNEQFF
TRBV7-6,20,TRBJ2-2,TRBD2,TGTGCCAGCAGCTTAATGTTCGGACTAGCGGGAGCGCCGAACACCGGGGAGCTGTTTTTT,CASSLMFGLAGAPNTGELFF
TRBV2,15,TRBJ1-4,-,TGTGCCAGCACATCGACCACCGGGACCTCTGAAAAACTGTTTTTT,CASTSTTGTSEKLFF
TRBV6-5,16,TRBJ1-1,TRBD1,TGTGCCAGCAGTTATAGGGGGACAGGGGGCAACACTGAAGCTTTCTTT,CASSYRGTGGNTEAFF
TRBV5-1,14,TRBJ2-7,-,TGCGCCAGCAGCTTGGCTGGCTTCTCCTACGAGCAGTACTTC,CASSLAGFSYEQYF